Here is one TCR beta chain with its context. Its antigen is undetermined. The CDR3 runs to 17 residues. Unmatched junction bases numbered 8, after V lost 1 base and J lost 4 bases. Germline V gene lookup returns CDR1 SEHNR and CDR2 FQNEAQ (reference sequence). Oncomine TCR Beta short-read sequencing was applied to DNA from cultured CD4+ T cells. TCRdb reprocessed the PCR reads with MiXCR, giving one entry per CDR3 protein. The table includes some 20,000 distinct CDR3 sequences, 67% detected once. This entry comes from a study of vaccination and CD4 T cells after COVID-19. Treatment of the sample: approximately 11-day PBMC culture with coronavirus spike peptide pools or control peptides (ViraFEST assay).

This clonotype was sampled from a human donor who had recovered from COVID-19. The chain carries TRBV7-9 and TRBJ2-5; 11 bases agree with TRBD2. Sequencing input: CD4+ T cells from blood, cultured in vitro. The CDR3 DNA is TGTGCCAGCAGCTTAGTGGGTAGCGGGAGGGCTGGAGAGACCCAGTACTTC. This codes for CASSLVGSGRAGETQYF.